Below, 7 T cell receptor beta chains from the same sample are listed, as sequenced in a study of cytomegalovirus exposure and HLA in healthy donors. The PCR used 60 Vbeta and 13 Jbeta primers. The assay was immunoSEQ multiplex PCR, and TCRdb's table has in-frame clones only and misses some. The sample lists some 150,000 clones, 60% to 85% occurring once. The specimen sequenced was PBMCs. All receptors come from a man aged 25 to 40 in good health and CMV-seropositive.

Notes on this clone: Germline and junction disagree at one end, which may indicate a read error. The chain employs TRBV7-7 and TRBJ2-2; possible D gene TRBD2, 5 bases. CDR3 length: 14 residues. Per the germline V gene, CDR1 is SSHAT and CDR2 is FNYEAQ (reference sequence). The CDR3 DNA reads as TGTGCCAGCAGCACCCACCAGGAGGCCGGGGAGCCGTTTTTT. It encodes CASSTHQEAGEPFF.

The chain recombines TRBV11-2 with TRBJ2-1; TRBD2 matches 11 bases. V lost 1 base and J lost 3; bases outside the gene matches: 2. Germline CDR1 reads SGHAT; CDR2 reads FQNNGV. The CDR3 extends over 16 amino acids. The DNA for the CDR3 is TGTGCCAGCAGCTTAGGACTAGCGGGGCGCTACAATGAGCAGTTCTTC. Translation gives CASSLGLAGRYNEQFF.

V and J are TRBV10-3 and TRBJ2-1, with D tentatively TRBD1 (5 bases). Per the germline V gene, CDR1 is ENHRY and CDR2 is SYGVKD. V was trimmed by 7 bases and J by 8 bases, leaving 9 bases between them. The CDR3 contains 11 residues. The CDR3 sequence: CAITARDEQFF. DNA for the CDR3: TGTGCCATCACCGCCAGGGATGAGCAGTTCTTC.

The CDR3 is CASSIDPGQGNTGELFF. The CDR3 DNA follows: TGTGCCAGTAGTATAGATCCCGGACAGGGGAACACCGGGGAGCTGTTTTTT. The V gene is TRBV19, the J gene TRBJ2-2; TRBD1 agrees at 8 bases. The CDR3 is made up of 17 amino acids. Germline trimming cut 0 bases from V and 1 base from J; bases unmatched to any gene: 4. Germline V gene data show CDR1 as LNHDA and CDR2 as SQIVND (reference sequence). The whole variable domain, remainder taken from reference TRBV19 and TRBJ2-2, is DGGITQSPKYLFRKEGQNVTLSCEQNLNHDAMYWYRQDPGQGLRLIYYSQIVNDFQKGDIAEGYSVSREKKESFPLTVTSAQKNPTAFYLCASSIDPGQGNTGELFFGEGSRLTVL.

There are a few counts of this clone. The V call is TRBV28, the J call TRBJ2-2; TRBD1 aligns across 7 bases. This CDR3 is built from 16 residues. Per germline, CDR1 MDHEN and CDR2 SYDVKM. J was trimmed by 7 bases and V by 4 bases; bases with no gene match: 12. CDR3 loop: CASSSRTGSVIGELFF. The CDR3 bases are TGTGCCAGCAGTTCCCGGACAGGATCAGTGATCGGGGAGCTGTTTTTT. Drawing the rest from reference TRBV28 and TRBJ2-2, the complete variable domain is DVKVTQSSRYLVKRTGEKVFLECVQDMDHENMFWYRQDPGLGLRLIYFSYDVKMKEKGDIPEGYSVSREKKERFSLILESASTNQTSMYLCASSSRTGSVIGELFFGEGSRLTVL.

The V gene is TRBV5-1, the J gene TRBJ2-1, with D possibly matching TRBD2 (5 bases). Germline V gene lookup returns CDR1 SGHRS and CDR2 YFSETQ. Trimming pared 5 bases from V and 9 bases from J, leaving 18 bases between. CDR3 length equals 14 residues. The chain's CDR3 is CASSSDQRWGEQFF. The DNA of the CDR3 is TGCGCCAGCAGTTCGGACCAGCGGTGGGGTGAGCAGTTCTTC.

This chain connects TRBV6-5 to TRBJ2-3; possibly TRBD2 for D (5 bases). This CDR3 spans 16 amino acids. Germline assignment: CDR1 MNHEY and CDR2 SVGAGI. Trimming shortened V by 2 bases and J by 3 bases, and 15 bases separated the two germline ends. The CDR3: CASSYGLAGPTDTQYF. The CDR3 DNA is TGTGCCAGCAGTTACGGCCTAGCAGGTCCGACAGATACGCAGTATTTT.